This entry describes one T cell receptor beta chain. What it binds is unknown. A second PCR of about 7 to 11 cycles used a sample-barcoded 5' primer and a J-beta primer mix. TCRdb analysed the 5' RACE reads with MiXCR anew, one entry per CDR3 protein. The sample contains 800,000 to 900,000 distinct CDR3 sequences, approximately 65% of which appear only once. This sample was taken from a study of blood T cells in healthy people across ages. Findings of the study overall: The lack of PBMC sorting stopped any conclusive naive versus antigen-experienced comparison. Observed TCR beta diversity per million T cells went down as age went up. This fall followed a roughly linear course with age.

The CDR3 length is 14 residues. With V trimmed by 5 bases and J by 4 bases, 6 bases remained unmatched. The TCR was taken from a man aged 30 to 45 in good health. This chain joins TRBV12-3 or TRBV12-4 and TRBJ1-1; TRBD1 matches 8 bases. Sequenced input: blood. CDR3 DNA sequence: TGTGCCAGCAGTCCACACAGGGGGAGCACTGAAGCTTTCTTT. Its protein product is CASSPHRGSTEAFF.